This TCR beta chain was found in a study of blood T cell repertoires in COVID-19. The overall study: Recovery among Cohort 3 donors was established by two negative PCRs, clearance, or symptom resolution.

The study drew participants aged about 18 to 89 years from around 24 US areas. The CDR3 is 16 residues long. Germline lookup yields CDR1 SGHVS and CDR2 FQNEAQ. Trimming removed 6 bases from V and 5 bases from J; junction bases left unmatched: 13. Profiled with immunoSEQ multiplex PCR; TCRdb holds only in-frame clones, not every one. The table shows over 130,000 clones, with over 70% occurring only once. The chain combines TRBV7-8 with TRBJ2-5; 9 bases are shared with TRBD1. The sequence came from a man in his fifties in a cohort exposed to, infected with or recovered from COVID-19 (not recorded which). Sequencing was carried out using PBMCs or T cells enriched from blood (not recorded which). The CDR3 is CASRSGGQGVVETQYF. The CDR3 nucleotides are TGTGCCAGCAGGTCGGGGGGACAGGGAGTTGTTGAGACCCAGTACTTC.